Below, 8 T cell receptor beta chains from the same sample are listed, as sequenced in a study of T cell responses to AZD1222 COVID-19 vaccine. The protocol was immunoSEQ multiplex PCR, while the TCRdb copy is restricted to in-frame clones and leaves out a portion. The table shows some 130,000 clones, with 70% to 90% occurring only once. The starting material was peripheral blood, obtained 28 days after the second AZD1222 dose. The receptors here all came from an adult who received the AZD1222 COVID-19 vaccine.

CDR3 loop: CASSFTTSSYEQYF. Written as DNA, the CDR3 is TGTGCCAGCAGCTTCACGACAAGCTCCTACGAGCAGTACTTC. The chain employs TRBV7-9 and TRBJ2-7; D call uncertain. The V and J ends lost 3 bases and 0 bases respectively, with 9 bases between them. This CDR3 is 14 amino acids long. Germline-derived CDR1 and CDR2 are SEHNR and FQNEAQ (reference sequence).

V and J are TRBV3-1 (or the pseudogene TRBV3-2) and TRBJ2-5; weak D call: TRBD1 (6 bases). The germline CDR1 and CDR2 sequences are LGHDT and YNNKEL (reference sequence). This CDR3 comprises 14 residues. The V gene lost 4 bases and the J gene lost 1 base, with 10 bases spanning the gap. This CDR3 reads CASSLWTAQETQYF. The CDR3 DNA reads as TGTGCCAGCAGCCTGTGGACAGCCCAAGAGACCCAGTACTTC.

Ten or more counts support this clone. The rearrangement uses TRBV4-1 and TRBJ1-5, with unresolved D. There are 15 residues in the CDR3. Trimming took 3 bases from V and 4 from J, leaving 13 bases between them. The germline V gene has CDR1 MGHRA and CDR2 YSYEKL. The CDR3 sequence is CASSQEGGENQPQHF. CDR3 DNA sequence: TGCGCCAGCAGCCAGGAGGGTGGGGAGAATCAGCCCCAGCATTTT.

This chain connects TRBV4-1 to TRBJ2-7; 7 nucleotides line up with TRBD1. Germline V lookup: CDR1 MGHRA, CDR2 YSYEKL. This CDR3 is built from 16 residues. J gave up 1 base and V 2 bases, and 8 bases lay outside the gene matches. The DNA for the CDR3 is TGCGCCAGCAGCCAACCATTGGACAGGTATTCCTACGAGCAGTACTTC. This encodes CASSQPLDRYSYEQYF.

The chain links TRBV6-5 to TRBJ2-2, with D perhaps TRBD1 (6 bases). Trimming removed 7 bases from V and 6 bases from J, with 15 bases in between. Germline CDR1 and CDR2: MNHEY and SVGAGI. CDR3 length equals 14 residues. The CDR3 reads CASNPTGTAGELFF. CDR3 DNA sequence: TGTGCCAGCAATCCAACAGGGACCGCCGGGGAGCTGTTTTTT.

The chain recombines TRBV28 with TRBJ1-2; D ambiguous. V was shortened by 6 bases and J by 0 bases, with 14 bases between the two germline ends. From germline, CDR1 is MDHEN and CDR2 SYDVKM. This CDR3 spans 15 amino acids. The CDR3 reads CASSAWAWPNYGYTF. The CDR3 region has the DNA TGTGCCAGCAGCGCCTGGGCTTGGCCTAACTATGGCTACACCTTC.

This chain connects TRBV7-2 to TRBJ1-2, with D possibly matching TRBD1 (5 bases). Trimming took 5 bases from V and 8 from J, leaving 21 bases between them. The CDR3 loop spans 15 amino acids. The germline V gene has CDR1 SGHTA and CDR2 FQGNSA. CDR3 residues: CASSPVAGDQVGYTF. CDR3 sequence (DNA): TGTGCCAGCAGCCCCGTCGCCGGGGACCAGGTGGGCTACACCTTC. The variable domain in full, completed from reference TRBV7-2 and TRBJ1-2, reads GAGVSQSPSNKVTEKGKDVELRCDPISGHTALYWYRQSLGQGLEFLIYFQGNSAPDKSGLPSDRFSAERTGGSVSTLTIQRTQQEDSAVYLCASSPVAGDQVGYTFGSGTRLTVV.

This clone was seen more than once but under ten times. At one boundary the junction diverges from the germline segment, which might be a read error. CDR3 sequence reads: CASSLEGTASF. CDR3 sequence (DNA): TGTGCCAGCAGCTTGGAGGGTACGGCGAGCTTC. V and J are TRBV5-5 and TRBJ2-7, with D hard to call. Germline V lookup: CDR1 SGHKS, CDR2 YYEKEE (reference sequence). The CDR3 has 11 amino acids.